This T cell receptor (beta chain) appears in the sequencing data of a study of blood T cell repertoires in COVID-19 (dated by TCRdb to about 2020). In terms of the full investigation: Samples covering the acute and convalescent phases of COVID-19 were provided by collaborators in the United States, Italy and Spain. Where available, HLA class I and class II types were obtained from metadata supplied by the sample provider rather than from assay-based typing. The prospective study material was composed of cDNA or gDNA derived from T cells, B-cell-depleted T cells, or PBMCs. A freely available public database, intended as a resource for researchers studying the immune response to SARS-CoV-2, is where the repertoires were released. A de-identified subject ID, COVID-19 status, age in years and sex were almost always included in the sample metadata. Deeply sampled blood TCRbeta repertoires from subjects exposed to, actively infected with, or recovered from COVID-19 were included in the dataset. Samples came from the ongoing ImmuneRACE study (first 160 participants) plus 1,254 subjects from 6 global collaborators. Summary of the overall study and its limitations: How much clinical and demographic metadata was included differed by source and by participant, and the metadata was provided uncurated.

Counted from cysteine to phenylalanine, this CDR3 has 16 amino acids. The DNA shown is the 48-base CDR3, in frame from base 1. Per the germline V gene, SGHRS is the CDR1 and YFSETQ is the CDR2. Relative to germline, V is missing 3 bases and J is missing 3 bases, with 2 bases of the junction outside any gene match. TCRbeta CDR3 regions were amplified from genomic DNA by means of the immunoSEQ Assay, a bias-controlled multiplex PCR. As for the original processing: The number of nucleated cells in each sample was estimated by amplification of reference gene primers within the assay. Sequence reads were collapsed and filtered to measure the absolute abundance of every unique TCRbeta CDR3 rearrangement. Productive Simpson clonality was computed per sample as the square root of Simpson's diversity index over productive rearrangements. The immuneACCESS repertoire file appears here via TCRdb, limited to in-frame rearrangements. These files lack a portion of the clones; in checked studies, under half of the deficit traces to unresolved V genes, and the cause of the others is not known. The V and J calls and clone size are taken from that table; D and trimming were inferred from the DNA. The sample table contains about 180,000 clones; only one count was recorded for roughly four fifths of them. Under 8.5% of the sample is in the top ten clones.

Points on this clone: This clone's antigen is unknown. No clone much larger than this one lies a single base away; base qualities are absent. Different DNA sequences within this sample yield the same CDR3.

The collaborating institutions used their own protocols to collect whole blood in K2EDTA tubes. Collaborator samples were shipped for TCRbeta analysis as frozen whole blood, isolated PBMCs, or DNA extracted from either sample type. Sequencing was done on a sample of peripheral blood. The chain is encoded by TRBV5-1 joined to TRBJ2-3; TRBD2 agrees with 15 junctional bases. The clonotype was recovered from a human donor in a cohort sampled during active COVID-19. CDR3 reads: CASSSGLAGGTDTQYF. The base sequence is TGCGCCAGCAGCTCCGGACTAGCGGGGGGGACAGATACGCAGTATTTT. Full variable domain (CDR3 extended with the reference TRBV5-1 and TRBJ2-3 proteins): KAGVTQTPRYLIKTRGQQVTLSCSPISGHRSVSWYQQTPGQGLQFLFEYFSETQRNKGNFPGRFSGRQFSNSRSEMNVSTLELGDSALYLCASSSGLAGGTDTQYFGPGTRLTVL.